These 24 T cell receptor beta chains came from one sample sequenced in a study of technical replicates of blood from a few donors. Repertoires were generated with immunoSEQ multiplex PCR, while TCRdb's copy carries only in-frame clones and drops some. Of tens of thousands of clones in the sample, 90% are singletons; the top ten hold 4.5% to 5%. The sample comprised PBMCs. The receptors originated from a human donor in good health. Some clones in this sample may be carry-over from other donors' samples.

V usage is TRBV4-3 and J usage is TRBJ1-1, with TRBD1 as a possible D gene (6 bases). Germline lookup yields CDR1 LGHNA and CDR2 YSLEER. Trimming shortened V by 3 bases and J by 0 bases, and 14 bases separated the two germline ends. This CDR3 comprises 16 residues. CDR3 residues: CASSQDSNRMNTEAFF. The CDR3 nucleotides read TGCGCCAGCAGCCAGGACAGTAACCGCATGAACACTGAAGCTTTCTTT.

There are a few counts of this clone. Additional DNA sequences in this sample encode the identical CDR3. The J gene is TRBJ2-3, the V gene TRBV10-3, with unresolved D. The CDR3 totals 15 residues. Germline V lookup: CDR1 ENHRY, CDR2 SYGVKD. Trimming shortened V by 0 bases and J by 4 bases, and 11 bases separated the two germline ends. CDR3 DNA: TGTGCCATCAGTGAGTCGACTCAATTGGCAGATACGCAGTATTTT. Protein product: CAISESTQLADTQYF.

This chain links TRBV19 with TRBJ1-1; 7 nucleotides match TRBD1. Germline lookup yields CDR1 LNHDA and CDR2 SQIVND (reference sequence). This CDR3 has 16 residues. V shed 5 bases and J 1 base; nucleotides not matched to a gene: 10. Here the CDR3 reads CASSLRQGMGNTEAFF. In DNA, the CDR3 is TGTGCCAGTAGTCTCCGACAGGGTATGGGGAACACTGAAGCTTTCTTT. The full variable domain, rest sourced from reference TRBV19 and TRBJ1-1, is DGGITQSPKYLFRKEGQNVTLSCEQNLNHDAMYWYRQDPGQGLRLIYYSQIVNDFQKGDIAEGYSVSREKKESFPLTVTSAQKNPTAFYLCASSLRQGMGNTEAFFGQGTRLTVV.

V and J are TRBV18 and TRBJ2-7; D uncertain. The ends were cut back, 1 base at V and 0 bases at J, with 10 bases in the middle. This CDR3 has 15 amino acids. Germline V gene lookup returns CDR1 KGHSH and CDR2 LQKENI. CDR3 coding DNA: TGTGCCAGCTCACCACTAAGCGTTAGCTCCTACGAGCAGTACTTC. As protein: CASSPLSVSSYEQYF.

The chain links TRBV5-1 to TRBJ2-5, with 9 bases fitting TRBD2. Germline CDR1 reads SGHRS; CDR2 reads YFSETQ. J gave up 1 base and V 1 base, and 23 bases lay outside the gene matches. CDR3 length: 22 amino acids. CDR3 nucleotide sequence: TGCGCCAGCAGCTTGTTAGGTAGCGGGGGAACGGTGGGGCCCTATCTCCAAGAGACCCAGTACTTC. This sequence encodes CASSLLGSGGTVGPYLQETQYF. The complete variable domain, with remaining parts taken from reference TRBV5-1 and TRBJ2-5, reads KAGVTQTPRYLIKTRGQQVTLSCSPISGHRSVSWYQQTPGQGLQFLFEYFSETQRNKGNFPGRFSGRQFSNSRSEMNVSTLELGDSALYLCASSLLGSGGTVGPYLQETQYFGPGTRLLVL.

The rearrangement joins TRBV10-2 to TRBJ1-1; 9 bases are a match to TRBD1. Germline CDR1 WSHSY, CDR2 SAAADI. The CDR3 has 15 amino acids. Trimming at V came to 8 bases and at J to 2 bases, leaving 9 bases not matched to a gene. Written as DNA, the CDR3 is TGCGCCAGCGGGGCGAGACAGGGGGGAAACACTGAAGCTTTCTTT. Protein: CASGARQGGNTEAFF.

The CDR3 spells CASSLKAGESPLHF. The CDR3 DNA sequence: TGTGCCAGCAGCTTAAAGGCGGGAGAATCACCCCTCCACTTT. V usage is TRBV7-2 and J usage is TRBJ1-6; D remains ambiguous. The CDR3 sequence is 14 residues long. V lost 2 bases, J lost 10 bases, and 12 bases lay in between. Germline loops: CDR1 SGHTA, CDR2 FQGNSA.

The chain carries TRBV10-1 and TRBJ2-1; weak D call: TRBD2 (6 bases). V lost 5 bases, J lost 0 bases, and 11 bases lay in between. CDR3 length: 15 amino acids. Germline V gene lookup returns CDR1 WNHNN and CDR2 SYGVQD (reference sequence). The CDR3 nucleotides are TGCGCCAGCAGTCTTGCGGGGAGCTCCTACAATGAGCAGTTCTTC. Protein: CASSLAGSSYNEQFF.

The V gene is TRBV25-1, the J gene TRBJ1-2; 8 bases align to TRBD1. This CDR3 has 13 residues. Per the germline V gene, CDR1 is MGHDK and CDR2 is SYGVNS. V shed 2 bases, J shed 5 bases, and the junction held 1 base outside the gene matches. CDR3 coding DNA: TGTGCCAGCAGTGAACAGGGGGCGTATGGCTACACCTTC. Encoded protein: CASSEQGAYGYTF.

The chain recombines TRBV7-3 with TRBJ2-3; D might be TRBD1 (7 bases). Germline V gene data show CDR1 as SGHTA and CDR2 as FQGTGA. V was pared by 4 bases and J by 0 bases, with 20 bases between. This CDR3 is 18 amino acids long. The CDR3 DNA reads TGTGCCAGCAGCTCCTCCCCCTGGGGGGACAGTAGCACAGATACGCAGTATTTT. Translating gives CASSSSPWGDSSTDTQYF.

The rearrangement links TRBV15 to TRBJ2-5, with a possible D match to TRBD1 (5 bases). Trimming shortened V by 3 bases and J by 9 bases, and 17 bases separated the two germline ends. CDR3 length equals 14 residues. CDR1 and CDR2 from the germline V gene are LNHNV and YYDKDF (reference sequence). The CDR3 is CATSRDRTPRAQYF. The DNA for the CDR3 is TGTGCCACCAGCAGGGACCGGACACCACGTGCCCAGTACTTC.

The J gene is TRBJ1-3, the V gene TRBV19; a possible D gene is TRBD1 (5 bases). Trimming cost V 6 bases and J 0 bases, with 12 bases left between them. The CDR3 has 15 amino acids. From germline, CDR1 is LNHDA and CDR2 SQIVND (reference sequence). CDR3 nucleotide sequence: TGTGCCAGTAGCACGCGACAGCGCTCTGGAAACACCATATATTTT. This gives the protein CASSTRQRSGNTIYF.

This chain connects TRBV18 to TRBJ2-1; 11 bases fit TRBD1. CDR3 length: 16 amino acids. J lost 3 bases, V lost 5 bases, and 6 bases had no gene match. CDR1 is KGHSH, CDR2 LQKENI, per germline. The CDR3 DNA follows: TGTGCCAGCTCATTATCCGGGACAGGGGGCTACAATGAGCAGTTCTTC. Its translation is CASSLSGTGGYNEQFF.

This clone has more than one count but fewer than ten. The chain recombines TRBV2 with TRBJ1-5; D gene uncertain. V shed 7 bases and J shed 0 bases, with 13 bases lying between them. Per germline, CDR1 SNHLY and CDR2 FYNNEI. CDR3 length: 15 residues. In DNA form, the CDR3 reads TGTGCCAGCACCGAGGGAGGTCTTAGCAATCAGCCCCAGCATTTT. It yields the protein CASTEGGLSNQPQHF.

As regards this clone: Within the sample, other DNA sequences also encode this same CDR3. The chain links TRBV9 to TRBJ1-6, with D maybe TRBD1 (5 bases). This CDR3 has 15 residues. V was trimmed by 0 bases and J by 5 bases, leaving 9 bases between them. Per the germline V gene, CDR1 is SGDLS and CDR2 is YYNGEE. DNA for the CDR3: TGTGCCAGCAGCGTAGTAGACAGCCATAATTCACCCCTCCACTTT. Its translation: CASSVVDSHNSPLHF.

The chain has TRBV18 and TRBJ2-7; 8 bases map to TRBD1. The ends lost 5 bases at V and 0 bases at J; junction bases unmatched: 6. Germline lookup yields CDR1 KGHSH and CDR2 LQKENI. The CDR3 contains 15 residues. In DNA, the CDR3 is TGTGCCAGCTCAACCGGGACAGGCGGCTCCTACGAGCAGTACTTC. This gives the protein CASSTGTGGSYEQYF. Full variable domain (remainder filled in from reference TRBV18 and TRBJ2-7): NAGVMQNPRHLVRRRGQEARLRCSPMKGHSHVYWYRQLPEEGLKFMVYLQKENIIDESGMPKERFSAEFPKEGPSILRIQQVVRGDSAAYFCASSTGTGGSYEQYFGPGTRLTVT.

This chain joins TRBV2 and TRBJ2-1; 12 bases align to TRBD2. V lost 5 bases, J lost 6 bases, and 2 bases stayed unmatched. The V gene's germline CDR1 is SNHLY and CDR2 FYNNEI. The CDR3 has 14 amino acids. In DNA, the CDR3 is TGTGCCAGCAGTCGACTAGCGGGAGCCAATGAGCAGTTCTTC. Amino acid sequence: CASSRLAGANEQFF.

The V and J genes are TRBV4-3 and TRBJ2-7, with TRBD2 as a possible D gene (5 bases). In germline, CDR1 is LGHNA, CDR2 YSLEER. The CDR3 runs 15 residues. V lost 0 bases to trimming and J lost 1 base, with 10 bases between them. DNA for the CDR3: TGCGCCAGCAGCCAAGATCAAGGACTTTCCTACGAGCAGTACTTC. Translated: CASSQDQGLSYEQYF.

The V and J genes are TRBV28 and TRBJ2-5; the D gene is possibly TRBD2 (5 bases). Germline V CDR1 and CDR2: MDHEN, SYDVKM. The germline V and J ends were trimmed by 6 bases and 4 bases, with 15 bases remaining between them. This CDR3 has 14 amino acids. The CDR3 DNA sequence: TGTGCCAGCAGGCGTCCGGGAAACGGAGAGACCCAGTACTTC. It codes for CASRRPGNGETQYF.

The J gene is TRBJ1-1, the V gene TRBV6-1; 7 bases align to TRBD1. Germline V gene lookup returns CDR1 MNHNS and CDR2 SASEGT. J was trimmed by 7 bases and V by 7 bases; bases with no gene match: 6. CDR3 length: 12 amino acids. The CDR3 protein is CASTLGQLEAFF. In nucleotides, the CDR3 is TGTGCCAGCACCCTGGGACAGCTTGAAGCTTTCTTT.

In this sample, this clone turned up once. The chain has TRBV27 and TRBJ2-4; 7 positions agree with TRBD1. This CDR3 is built from 14 residues. J gave up 6 bases and V 5 bases, and 7 bases lay outside the gene matches. The germline CDR1 and CDR2 sequences are MNHEY and SMNVEV (reference sequence). In nucleotides, the CDR3 is TGTGCCAGCAGTCCCTCGGACAGGTCAAACATTCAGTACTTC. It yields the protein CASSPSDRSNIQYF.

This clone was seen only a few times. The chain joins TRBV29-1 to TRBJ2-5, with TRBD2 matching 9 bases. The ends lost 6 bases at V and 1 base at J; junction bases unmatched: 15. This CDR3 spans 17 amino acids. From germline, CDR1 is SQVTM and CDR2 ANQGSEA. The CDR3 here is CSVHTDFSGGPQETQYF. Here the CDR3 DNA reads TGCAGCGTCCATACGGACTTCAGCGGGGGGCCCCAAGAGACCCAGTACTTC.

V and J are TRBV7-3 and TRBJ2-5; TRBD1 aligns across 7 bases. The J segment lost 1 base and the V segment lost 1 base, leaving 3 bases of the junction unmatched. The CDR3 loop spans 15 amino acids. Germline loops: CDR1 SGHTA, CDR2 FQGTGA. The CDR3 here is CASSLNRDSQETQYF. CDR3 in DNA: TGTGCCAGCAGCTTAAACCGGGACAGCCAAGAGACCCAGTACTTC.

The V gene is TRBV4-3, the J gene TRBJ2-3, with 11 bases matching TRBD1. V was pared by 0 bases and J by 8 bases, with 10 bases of the junction left unmatched. This CDR3 is built from 17 residues. Germline-derived CDR1 and CDR2 are LGHNA and YSLEER. CDR3 region: CASSQDRTGQGGSTQYF. CDR3 DNA sequence: TGCGCCAGCAGCCAAGATAGGACGGGACAGGGGGGGAGTACGCAGTATTTT.